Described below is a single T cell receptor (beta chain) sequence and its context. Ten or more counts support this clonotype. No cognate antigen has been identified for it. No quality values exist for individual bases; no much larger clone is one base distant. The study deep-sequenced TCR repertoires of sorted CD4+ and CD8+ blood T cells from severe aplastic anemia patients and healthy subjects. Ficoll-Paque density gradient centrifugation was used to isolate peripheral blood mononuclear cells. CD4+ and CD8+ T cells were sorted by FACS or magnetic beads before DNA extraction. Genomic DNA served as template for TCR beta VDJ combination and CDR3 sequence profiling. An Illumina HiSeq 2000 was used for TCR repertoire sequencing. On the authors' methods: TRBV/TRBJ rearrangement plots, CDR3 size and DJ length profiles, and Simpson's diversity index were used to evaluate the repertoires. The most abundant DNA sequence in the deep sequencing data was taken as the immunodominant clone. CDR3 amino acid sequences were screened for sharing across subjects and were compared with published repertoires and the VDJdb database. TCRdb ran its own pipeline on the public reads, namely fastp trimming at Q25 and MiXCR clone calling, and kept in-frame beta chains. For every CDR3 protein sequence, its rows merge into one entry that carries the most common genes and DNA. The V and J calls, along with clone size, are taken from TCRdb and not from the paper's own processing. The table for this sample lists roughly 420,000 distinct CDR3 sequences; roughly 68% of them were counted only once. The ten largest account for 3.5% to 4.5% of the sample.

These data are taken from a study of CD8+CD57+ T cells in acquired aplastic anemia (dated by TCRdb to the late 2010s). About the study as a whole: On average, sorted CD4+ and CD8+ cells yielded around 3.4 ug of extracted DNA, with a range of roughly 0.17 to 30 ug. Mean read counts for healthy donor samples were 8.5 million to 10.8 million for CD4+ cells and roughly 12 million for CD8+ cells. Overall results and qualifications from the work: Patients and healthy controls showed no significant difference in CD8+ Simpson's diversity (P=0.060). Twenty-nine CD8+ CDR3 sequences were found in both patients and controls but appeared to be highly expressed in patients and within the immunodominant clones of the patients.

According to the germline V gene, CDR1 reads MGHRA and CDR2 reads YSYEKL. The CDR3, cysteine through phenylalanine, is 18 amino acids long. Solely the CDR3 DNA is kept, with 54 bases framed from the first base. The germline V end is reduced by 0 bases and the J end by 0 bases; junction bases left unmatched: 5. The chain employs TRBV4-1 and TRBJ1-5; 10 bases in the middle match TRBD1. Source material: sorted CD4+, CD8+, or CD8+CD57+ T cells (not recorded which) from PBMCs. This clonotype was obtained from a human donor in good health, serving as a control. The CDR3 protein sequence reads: CASSQDRTGGNSNQPQHF. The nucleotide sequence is TGCGCCAGCAGCCAAGATAGGACAGGGGGTAATAGCAATCAGCCCCAGCATTTT.